A selection of T cell receptor beta chains follows, all from one sample in a study of blood T cell repertoires in COVID-19. Assay: immunoSEQ multiplex PCR; the TCRdb copy retains only in-frame clones and omits some. The sample gives about 350,000 clones, more than 70% of which show up once; approximately 0.97% is in the top ten. The sample taken for sequencing was PBMCs or T cells enriched from blood (not recorded which). The receptors originated from a woman under 40 who had been exposed to COVID-19. CDR3s include the opening cysteine and the closing phenylalanine or tryptophan. The D gene is left open where the match is weak. Rows may omit the clone size; those that give it use once, few, many or a size class.

CASSFLAGVYNEQFF	TGTGCCAGCAGCTTTTTAGCGGGCGTTTACAATGAGCAGTTCTTC	TRBD2	TRBJ2-1	TRBV11-3	-
CASSYPSGTSSYNEQFF	TGTGCCAGCAGCTATCCTAGCGGGACAAGCTCCTACAATGAGCAGTTCTTC	TRBD2	TRBJ2-1	TRBV28	-
CASSSQGRTNYGYTF	TGCGCCAGCAGCTCGCAGGGAAGGACTAACTATGGCTACACCTTC	-	TRBJ1-2	TRBV5-1	-
CASSFFRGALGEKLFF	TGTGCCAGCAGCTTTTTCAGGGGTGCCCTAGGTGAAAAACTGTTTTTT	-	TRBJ1-4	TRBV13	-
CASSRDTNYGYTF	TGCGCCAGCAGCCGGGACACTAACTATGGCTACACCTTC	-	TRBJ1-2	TRBV5-1	-
CASSQDRIDRTFSMNTEAFF	TGTGCCAGCAGCCAAGATAGAATAGACAGGACCTTTTCGATGAACACTGAAGCTTTCTTT	-	TRBJ1-1	TRBV3-1/TRBV3-2	once
CASSYTATNEKLFF	TGTGCCAGCAGCTATACAGCAACTAATGAAAAACTGTTTTTT	-	TRBJ1-4	TRBV6-5	-
CASSAGGTTYEQYF	TGTGCCAGCAGCGCGGGAGGGACAACCTACGAGCAGTACTTC	TRBD2	TRBJ2-7	TRBV27	-
CASSLQGLDTQYF	TGTGCCAGCAGCTTACAGGGATTAGATACGCAGTATTTT	-	TRBJ2-3	TRBV7-6	-
CASSIGAATNEKLFF	TGTGCCAGTAGTATAGGGGCAGCAACTAATGAAAAACTGTTTTTT	-	TRBJ1-4	TRBV19	-
CASSEHTGGTDTEAFF	TGTGCCAGCAGTGAACACACAGGGGGCACGGACACTGAAGCTTTCTTT	TRBD1	TRBJ1-1	TRBV6-1	-
CASSLSRDGGGNTIYF	TGTGCCAGCAGTTTATCACGGGACGGGGGTGGAAACACCATATATTTT	-	TRBJ1-3	TRBV28	once
CASSGQRRETQYF	TGTGCCAGCAGTGGACAACGCCGGGAGACCCAGTACTTC	-	TRBJ2-5	TRBV27	-
CASSPARGVGYTF	TGTGCCAGCAGCCCAGCCCGGGGGGTGGGCTACACCTTC	-	TRBJ1-2	TRBV7-8	-
CATSISSGMYEQYF	TGTGCCACCAGCATTTCTAGCGGGATGTACGAGCAGTACTTC	TRBD2	TRBJ2-7	TRBV15	-
CASSWDSSTDTQYF	TGTGCCAGCAGCTGGGACAGTAGCACAGATACGCAGTATTTT	TRBD1	TRBJ2-3	TRBV11-1	once
CASSQDQIREQYF	TGTGCCAGCAGCCAAGACCAAATACGGGAGCAGTACTTC	-	TRBJ2-7	TRBV3-1/TRBV3-2	-
CATTTGISGNTIYF	TGTGCCACTACCACAGGGATCTCTGGAAACACCATATATTTT	-	TRBJ1-3	TRBV7-8	-
CATLNPTGNTGELFF	TGTGCCACCCTAAACCCGACGGGGAACACCGGGGAGCTGTTTTTT	-	TRBJ2-2	TRBV10-3	-
CASSKEVRTSGICSGANVLTF	TGTGCCAGCAGCAAGGAAGTACGGACTAGCGGGATCTGCTCTGGGGCCAACGTCCTGACTTTC	-	TRBJ2-6	TRBV21-1	-
CASSPEASWYNEQFF	TGTGCCAGCAGCCCAGAGGCTAGCTGGTACAATGAGCAGTTCTTC	-	TRBJ2-1	TRBV7-2	-
CASKGGQTNTEAFF	TGTGCCAGCAAAGGTGGACAGACGAACACTGAAGCTTTCTTT	-	TRBJ1-1	TRBV2	once
CASSNGQAVNTEAFF	TGTGCCAGCAGTAATGGACAGGCTGTGAACACTGAAGCTTTCTTT	TRBD1	TRBJ1-1	TRBV6-5	-
CASSSSGTLQETQYF	TGTGCCAGCAGCTCCTCCGGGACACTTCAAGAGACCCAGTACTTC	-	TRBJ2-5	TRBV7-9	-
CASKVREGTDTQYF	TGTGCCAGCAAGGTCAGGGAAGGAACAGATACGCAGTATTTT	-	TRBJ2-3	TRBV2	-
CASSTTSGSGTQYF	TGCGCCAGCAGCACCACTAGCGGGAGTGGTACGCAGTATTTT	TRBD2	TRBJ2-3	TRBV5-1	-
CASSLVGTRNYEQYF	TGCGCCAGCAGCTTGGTCGGGACTAGAAACTACGAGCAGTACTTC	TRBD2	TRBJ2-7	TRBV5-1	-
CASSAYTGELFF	TGTGCCAGCAGTGCTTACACCGGGGAGCTGTTTTTT	-	TRBJ2-2	TRBV25-1	few
CASRPDRGTYEQYF	TGTGCCAGCAGACCTGACAGGGGGACCTACGAGCAGTACTTC	TRBD1	TRBJ2-7	TRBV28	once
CASTTSGTSFSYNEQFF	TGTGCCAGCACCACATCCGGGACTAGCTTCTCCTACAATGAGCAGTTCTTC	TRBD2	TRBJ2-1	TRBV11-2	few
CASSLSSGSPNEQFF	TGTGCCAGCAGCTTAAGTAGCGGGAGCCCCAATGAGCAGTTCTTC	TRBD2	TRBJ2-1	TRBV7-3	-
CASSANREPAAEAFF	TGTGCCAGCAGCGCCAACAGGGAACCGGCCGCTGAAGCTTTCTTT	-	TRBJ1-1	TRBV7-8	-
CATSRERPGTGMGNQPQHF	TGTGCCACCAGCAGAGAACGACCAGGCACAGGGATGGGCAATCAGCCCCAGCATTTT	-	TRBJ1-5	TRBV15	once
CASSQILAGMMNEQFF	TGCGCCAGCAGCCAGATACTAGCGGGCATGATGAATGAGCAGTTCTTC	TRBD2	TRBJ2-1	TRBV5-1	-
CASSRETGELFF	TGTGCCAGCAGCAGGGAGACCGGGGAGCTGTTTTTT	-	TRBJ2-2	TRBV6-2/TRBV6-3	-
CASSLAGNQETQYF	TGTGCCAGTAGTTTGGCGGGGAACCAAGAGACCCAGTACTTC	-	TRBJ2-5	TRBV28	-
CASSESGSSYNEQFF	TGCGCCAGCAGTGAGTCGGGGAGCTCCTACAATGAGCAGTTCTTC	-	TRBJ2-1	TRBV10-2	few
CASSDSGLPSYEQYF	TGTGCCAGCAGTGACTCGGGACTACCCTCCTACGAGCAGTACTTC	TRBD2	TRBJ2-7	TRBV2	-
CASSRQGGDEKLFF	TGTGCCAGTAGTCGACAGGGTGGCGATGAAAAACTGTTTTTT	TRBD1	TRBJ1-4	TRBV19	-
CASSQDFPTSGSIDEQFF	TGTGCCAGCAGCCAAGATTTCCCCACTAGCGGGAGTATCGATGAGCAGTTCTTC	TRBD2	TRBJ2-1	TRBV3-1/TRBV3-2	-
CASSPGSSGTIYF	TGTGCCAGCTCACCGGGATCCTCAGGGACCATATATTTT	-	TRBJ1-3	TRBV18	-
CASSRSTGAGNTIYF	TGTGCCAGCTCACGTTCGACAGGGGCTGGAAACACCATATATTTT	TRBD1	TRBJ1-3	TRBV18	-
CASSLTRWTEAFF	TGTGCCAGCAGTTTAACGCGTTGGACTGAAGCTTTCTTT	-	TRBJ1-1	TRBV12-3/TRBV12-4	once
CASSPLVVGTGANVLTF	TGTGCCAGCAGCCCCCTCGTCGTCGGTACTGGGGCCAACGTCCTGACTTTC	-	TRBJ2-6	TRBV28	-
CASSRGTSGRVYEQYF	TGCGCCAGCAGCCGCGGGACTAGCGGGAGAGTCTACGAGCAGTACTTC	TRBD2	TRBJ2-7	TRBV5-1	-
CASSQARGQGAFGYGYTF	TGTGCCAGCAGCCAAGCCCGCGGACAGGGAGCCTTTGGCTATGGCTACACCTTC	TRBD1	TRBJ1-2	TRBV3-1/TRBV3-2	-
CATSRDGSNGPFF	TGTGCCACCAGCAGAGATGGTAGTAACGGTCCGTTTTTT	-	TRBJ1-4	TRBV15	-
CASSQAGGSYEQYF	TGTGCCAGCAGTCAAGCCGGGGGGTCCTACGAGCAGTACTTC	TRBD2	TRBJ2-7	TRBV28	-
CASSSLDTNSPLHF	TGTGCCAGCAGTTCACTTGACACCAATTCACCCCTCCACTTT	-	TRBJ1-6	TRBV28	-
CASSLGGGKLFF	TGTGCCAGCAGCTTAGGCGGTGGAAAACTGTTTTTT	-	TRBJ1-4	TRBV7-2	-
CSGKDRGRENTGELFF	TGCAGCGGGAAGGACAGGGGGCGCGAGAACACCGGGGAGCTGTTTTTT	TRBD1	TRBJ2-2	TRBV29-1	-
CASSINPSQGQYF	TGTGCCAGCAGCATCAACCCCAGTCAGGGACAGTACTTC	-	TRBJ2-7	TRBV14	once
CASGGGLVSNEQFF	TGTGCCAGCGGCGGGGGCCTAGTTTCAAATGAGCAGTTCTTC	-	TRBJ2-1	TRBV7-6	-
CATSAASGTEKGYTF	TGTGCCACCAGTGCCGCCTCCGGGACAGAGAAAGGCTACACCTTC	TRBD1	TRBJ1-2	TRBV24-1	-
CASSLGLYNEQFF	TGTGCCAGCAGCCTAGGACTTTACAATGAGCAGTTCTTC	-	TRBJ2-1	TRBV7-2	-
CASSLHRGSGNTIYF	TGTGCCAGCAGTTTACACAGGGGATCTGGAAACACCATATATTTT	TRBD1	TRBJ1-3	TRBV28	-
CAWRAGNTEAFF	TGTGCCTGGAGGGCAGGGAACACTGAAGCTTTCTTT	-	TRBJ1-1	TRBV30	once
CASRNDRVLTSNQPQHF	TGTGCCAGCAGGAACGACAGGGTCCTAACCAGCAATCAGCCCCAGCATTTT	TRBD1	TRBJ1-5	TRBV2	-
CASSERGRHTEAFF	TGTGCCAGCAGTGAAAGGGGGCGGCACACTGAAGCTTTCTTT	TRBD1	TRBJ1-1	TRBV6-1	-
CASSFFGGMDEQYF	TGTGCCAGCAGTTTTTTTGGGGGGATGGACGAGCAGTACTTC	-	TRBJ2-7	TRBV27	once